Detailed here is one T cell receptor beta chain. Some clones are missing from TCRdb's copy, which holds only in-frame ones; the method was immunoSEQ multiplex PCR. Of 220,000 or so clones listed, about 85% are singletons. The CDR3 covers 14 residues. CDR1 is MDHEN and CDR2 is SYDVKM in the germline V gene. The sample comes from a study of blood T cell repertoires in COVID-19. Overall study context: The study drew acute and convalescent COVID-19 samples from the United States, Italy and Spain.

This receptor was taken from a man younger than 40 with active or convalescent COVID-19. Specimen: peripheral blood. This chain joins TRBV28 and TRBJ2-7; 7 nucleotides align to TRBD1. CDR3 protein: CAILEDRLMYEQYF. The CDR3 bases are TGTGCGATTCTGGAGGACAGGCTCATGTACGAGCAGTACTTC.